This T cell receptor (beta chain) was captured in a study of spatial heterogeneity in lung cancer. The germline V gene has CDR1 SNHLY and CDR2 FYNNEI. The V segment lost 1 base and the J segment 7 bases; nucleotides outside the gene matches: 8. The CDR3 extends over 15 amino acids. TCRdb reprocessed the 5' RACE reads with MiXCR, giving one entry per CDR3 protein. The sample shows tens of thousands of distinct CDR3 sequences, roughly 13% of them seen only once. This clonotype was recorded many times. The time point denotes: sample taken at primary tumor resection. The clonotype originates from a male donor with early-stage non-small cell lung cancer. The chain carries TRBV2 and TRBJ1-1, with TRBD1 identical over 8 bases. The sequencing here drew on PBMCs, taken at surgery. The CDR3 nucleotides are TGTGCCAGCAGTGAAGAAGGCAGGGGGCTCTTTGAAGCTTTCTTT. Protein: CASSEEGRGLFEAFF.